The 19 T cell receptor beta chains reported below all come from one sample, sequenced in a study of blood T cell repertoires in COVID-19. Using immunoSEQ multiplex PCR, the repertoire was profiled, and TCRdb retains in-frame clones only, with some absent. The profile shows about 210,000 clones, roughly four fifths of them singletons. Sequencing used PBMCs or T cells enriched from blood (not recorded which). Receptors were obtained from a man between 40 and 49 years old who had recovered from COVID-19.

The CDR3 spells CASSPSILAGDTNEQFF. CDR3 nucleotides: TGTGCCAGCAGTCCTTCCATCCTAGCGGGAGACACCAATGAGCAGTTCTTC. The chain links TRBV6-6 to TRBJ2-1; 10 nucleotides match TRBD2. V shed 5 bases and J 6 bases; nucleotides not matched to a gene: 13. There are 17 residues in the CDR3. The germline V gene has CDR1 MNHNY and CDR2 SVGAGI (reference sequence).

The chain couples TRBV9 to TRBJ2-2, with 10 bases lining up with TRBD1. V dropped 3 bases and J dropped 3; count of bases not matched to a gene: 5. The germline gives CDR1 SGDLS, CDR2 YYNGEE. The CDR3 contains 16 residues. The CDR3 DNA sequence: TGTGCCAGCAGCGCCCCGGGACAGGGGTACACCGGGGAGCTGTTTTTT. As protein: CASSAPGQGYTGELFF.

For the CDR3, the DNA is TGTGCCAGCTTCCGGGACAGCTACAATGAGCAGTTCTTC. This translates into CASFRDSYNEQFF. The J gene is TRBJ2-1, the V gene TRBV9; TRBD1 matches 7 bases. This CDR3 is 13 amino acids long. V shed 7 bases, J shed 3 bases, and the junction held 4 bases outside the gene matches. CDR1 and CDR2 (germline): SGDLS, YYNGEE.

The CDR3 DNA is TGTGCCTGGAGTCGACTAATTGAGACAGGCTACACCTTC. This sequence encodes CAWSRLIETGYTF. This chain connects TRBV30 to TRBJ1-2; D is ambiguous. Trimming took 2 bases from V and 8 from J, leaving 15 bases between them. The CDR3 spans 13 residues. In germline, CDR1 is GTSNPN, CDR2 SVGIG (reference sequence).

In its sample, this clone was seen a few times. V is TRBV19 and J is TRBJ1-1; TRBD1 matches 11 bases. The CDR3 runs to 17 residues. The germline V gene has CDR1 LNHDA and CDR2 SQIVND (reference sequence). V dropped 3 bases and J dropped 3; count of bases not matched to a gene: 9. Written as DNA, the CDR3 is TGTGCCAGTAGTATCGGACAGGGGGCAGGCAGGGACACTGAAGCTTTCTTT. Amino acid sequence: CASSIGQGAGRDTEAFF.

This chain joins TRBV19 and TRBJ1-5; 9 nucleotides agree with TRBD1. CDR1 is LNHDA and CDR2 is SQIVND in the germline V gene (reference sequence). Unmatched junction bases numbered 7, after V lost 6 bases and J lost 7 bases. There are 14 residues in the CDR3. CDR3 in amino acids: CASSNRGLWQPQHF. CDR3 nucleotides: TGTGCCAGTAGCAACAGGGGGCTCTGGCAGCCCCAGCATTTT.

V gene TRBV5-1 combines with J gene TRBJ2-7; 7 bases are a match to TRBD1. This CDR3 is 14 amino acids long. Germline CDR1 and CDR2: SGHRS and YFSETQ. J gave up 7 bases and V 0 bases, and 7 bases lay outside the gene matches. CDR3 nucleotide sequence: TGCGCCAGCAGCTTGGTTACAGGGGCGATAGAGCAGTACTTC. Encoded protein: CASSLVTGAIEQYF.

The rearrangement links TRBV6-5 to TRBJ1-6; no definite D call. CDR3 length equals 14 residues. Per the germline V gene, CDR1 is MNHEY and CDR2 is SVGAGI. V lost 2 bases and J 6 bases, leaving 8 bases between the germline ends. This CDR3 reads CASSYPGTNSPLHF. CDR3 nucleotides: TGTGCCAGCAGTTACCCGGGAACTAATTCACCCCTCCACTTT.

V and J are TRBV21-1 and TRBJ2-3; the table names TRBD1, a call not compared with the DNA. TRBV21-1 is recorded as a pseudogene. This CDR3 comprises 16 residues. This CDR3 reads CASRVPGQDPPDTQYF. CDR3 DNA sequence: TGTGCCAGCAGAGTCCCGGGACAAGATCCCCCAGATACGCAGTATTTT.

The chain carries TRBV3-1 (or the pseudogene TRBV3-2) and TRBJ2-7; TRBD2 matches 7 bases. Germline loops: CDR1 LGHDT, CDR2 YNNKEL (reference sequence). The CDR3 is 14 amino acids. V shed 1 base and J 2 bases; nucleotides not matched to a gene: 2. The CDR3: CASSQASGTYEQYF. DNA for the CDR3: TGTGCCAGCAGCCAAGCTAGCGGTACCTACGAGCAGTACTTC.

In its sample, this clone was seen many times. CDR3 DNA: TGCAGCGTTGAAGCGACACAATTGAACACTGAAGCTTTCTTT. Translating it yields CSVEATQLNTEAFF. The rearrangement uses TRBV29-1 and TRBJ1-1; D is undetermined. V lost 1 base to trimming and J lost 0 bases, with 9 bases between them. CDR3 length equals 14 residues. Germline V lookup: CDR1 SQVTM, CDR2 ANQGSEA.

CDR3 coding DNA: TGTGCCAGTATGGGGACGGCGGGAGGCTACAATGAGCAGTTCTTC. The encoded protein is CASMGTAGGYNEQFF. The chain combines TRBV19 with TRBJ2-1; 8 positions agree with TRBD2. The CDR3 totals 15 residues. The junction had 8 bases not matched to a gene; V was cut back by 7 bases and J by 3 bases. The V gene's germline CDR1 is LNHDA and CDR2 SQIVND (reference sequence). The variable domain in full, completed from reference TRBV19 and TRBJ2-1, reads DGGITQSPKYLFRKEGQNVTLSCEQNLNHDAMYWYRQDPGQGLRLIYYSQIVNDFQKGDIAEGYSVSREKKESFPLTVTSAQKNPTAFYLCASMGTAGGYNEQFFGPGTRLTVL.

CDR3 amino acids: CSAGYPGLNNYGYTF. The CDR3 DNA follows: TGCAGCGCCGGTTATCCCGGACTGAATAACTATGGCTACACCTTC. V and J are TRBV29-1 and TRBJ1-2; D gene uncertain. Germline values: CDR1 SQVTM, CDR2 ANQGSEA. Deletions cut 7 bases from V and 1 base from J, with 19 bases between. CDR3 length: 15 amino acids.

The sample holds one count of this clone. The chain combines TRBV9 with TRBJ2-1, with 12 positions matching TRBD2. Trimming cost V 0 bases and J 3 bases; bases outside gene matches: 1. In germline, CDR1 is SGDLS, CDR2 YYNGEE. The CDR3 length is 16 residues. The CDR3 spells CASSVASGGGYNEQFF. The CDR3 DNA sequence: TGTGCCAGCAGCGTAGCTAGCGGGGGGGGCTACAATGAGCAGTTCTTC. Full variable domain (outside the CDR3, taken from reference TRBV9 and TRBJ2-1): DSGVTQTPKHLITATGQRVTLRCSPRSGDLSVYWYQQSLDQGLQFLIQYYNGEERAKGNILERFSAQQFPDLHSELNLSSLELGDSALYFCASSVASGGGYNEQFFGPGTRLTVL.

J is TRBJ2-7 and V is TRBV20-1, with TRBD2 matching over 16 bases. V lost 3 bases, J lost 7 bases, and 12 bases stayed unmatched. The germline gives CDR1 DFQATT, CDR2 SNEGSKA (reference sequence). This CDR3 region has 17 residues. The CDR3 loop is CSASILGLAGGPVEQYF. The CDR3 DNA follows: TGCAGTGCTAGTATTCTGGGACTAGCGGGGGGGCCGGTAGAGCAGTACTTC.

The chain combines TRBV19 with TRBJ2-2; D might be TRBD1 (6 bases). Per the germline V gene, CDR1 is LNHDA and CDR2 is SQIVND (reference sequence). There are 15 residues in the CDR3. V was pared by 4 bases and J by 1 base, with 10 bases between. CDR3 DNA sequence: TGTGCCAGTAGTAGCTTGGACAGGAACACCGGGGAGCTGTTTTTT. It codes for CASSSLDRNTGELFF.

The genes are TRBV29-1 and TRBJ2-3; D ambiguous. CDR1 and CDR2 from the germline V gene are SQVTM and ANQGSEA. The CDR3 runs to 11 residues. Trimming shortened V by 5 bases and J by 1 base, and 4 bases separated the two germline ends. The CDR3 loop is CSVLRTDTQYF. DNA of the CDR3: TGCAGCGTTCTACGCACAGATACGCAGTATTTT.

On this clone: Different DNA sequences within this sample yield the same CDR3. This chain links TRBV3-1 (or the pseudogene TRBV3-2) with TRBJ1-2, with 7 positions matching TRBD1. The CDR3 consists of 15 residues. Looked up from germline, CDR1 is LGHDT and CDR2 is YNNKEL (reference sequence). The trim removed 1 base at V and 0 bases at J, leaving 2 bases unmatched. CDR3 amino acids: CASSQGQGANYGYTF. The CDR3 region has the DNA TGTGCCAGCAGCCAAGGACAGGGAGCTAACTATGGCTACACCTTC.

The gene calls are TRBV9 and TRBJ2-1; 7 bases align to TRBD2. V shed 3 bases, J shed 0 bases, and the junction held 3 bases outside the gene matches. CDR1 and CDR2 from the germline V gene are SGDLS and YYNGEE. The CDR3 length is 15 residues. The CDR3 DNA is TGTGCCAGCAGCGCTAGCGGAAGCTCCTACAATGAGCAGTTCTTC. It is translated as CASSASGSSYNEQFF.